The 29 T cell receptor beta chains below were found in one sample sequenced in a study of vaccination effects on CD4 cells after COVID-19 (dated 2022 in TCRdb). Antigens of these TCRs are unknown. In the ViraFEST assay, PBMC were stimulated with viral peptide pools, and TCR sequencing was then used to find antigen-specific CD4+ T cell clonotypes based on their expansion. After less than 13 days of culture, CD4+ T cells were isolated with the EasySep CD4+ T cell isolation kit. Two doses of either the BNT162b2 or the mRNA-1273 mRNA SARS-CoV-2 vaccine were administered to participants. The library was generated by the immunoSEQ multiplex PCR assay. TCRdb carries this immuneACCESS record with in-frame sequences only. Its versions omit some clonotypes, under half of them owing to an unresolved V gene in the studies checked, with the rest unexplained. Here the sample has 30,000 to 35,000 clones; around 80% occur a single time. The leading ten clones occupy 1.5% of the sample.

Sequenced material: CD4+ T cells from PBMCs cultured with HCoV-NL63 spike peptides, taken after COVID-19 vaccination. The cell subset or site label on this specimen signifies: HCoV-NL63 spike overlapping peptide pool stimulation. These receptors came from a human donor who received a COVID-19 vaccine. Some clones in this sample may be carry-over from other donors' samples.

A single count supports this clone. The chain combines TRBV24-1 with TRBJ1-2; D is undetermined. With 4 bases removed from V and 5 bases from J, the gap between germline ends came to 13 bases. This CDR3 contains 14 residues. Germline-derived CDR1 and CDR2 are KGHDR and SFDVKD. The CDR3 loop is CATSDQRTLYGYTF. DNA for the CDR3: TGTGCCACCAGTGACCAAAGAACCCTATATGGCTACACCTTC.

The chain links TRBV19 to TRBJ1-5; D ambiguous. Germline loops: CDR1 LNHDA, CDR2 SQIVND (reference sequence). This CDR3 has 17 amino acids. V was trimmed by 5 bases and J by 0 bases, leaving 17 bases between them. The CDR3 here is CASSSAAGWVSNQPQHF. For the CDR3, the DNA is TGTGCCAGTAGTTCCGCCGCCGGGTGGGTTAGCAATCAGCCCCAGCATTTT.

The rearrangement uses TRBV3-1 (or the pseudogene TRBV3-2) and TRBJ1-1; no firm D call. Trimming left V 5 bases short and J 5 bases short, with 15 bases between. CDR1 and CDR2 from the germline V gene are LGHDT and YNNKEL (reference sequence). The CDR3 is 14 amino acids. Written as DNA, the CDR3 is TGTGCCAGCAGCAGTGACCTCTCGGGAACTGAAGCTTTCTTT. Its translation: CASSSDLSGTEAFF.

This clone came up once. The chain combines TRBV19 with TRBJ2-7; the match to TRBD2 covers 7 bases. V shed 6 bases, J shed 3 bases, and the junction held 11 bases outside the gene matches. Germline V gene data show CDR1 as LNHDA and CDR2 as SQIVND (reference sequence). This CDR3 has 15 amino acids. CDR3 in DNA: TGTGCCAGTAGCCCAACGGCGGGGGTTGGCTACGAGCAGTACGTC. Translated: CASSPTAGVGYEQYV.

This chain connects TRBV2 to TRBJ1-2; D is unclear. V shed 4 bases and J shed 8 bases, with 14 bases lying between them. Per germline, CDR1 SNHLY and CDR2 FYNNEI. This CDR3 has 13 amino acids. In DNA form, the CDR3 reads TGTGCCAGCAGTGTAGCATCCGACCGGGGCTACACCTTC. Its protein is CASSVASDRGYTF.

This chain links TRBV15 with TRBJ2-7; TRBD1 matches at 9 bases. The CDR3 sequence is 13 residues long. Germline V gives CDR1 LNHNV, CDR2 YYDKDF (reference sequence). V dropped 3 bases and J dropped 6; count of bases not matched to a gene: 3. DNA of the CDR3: TGTGCCACCAGCAGCGGGACAGGGCCCGAGCAGTACGTC. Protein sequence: CATSSGTGPEQYV.

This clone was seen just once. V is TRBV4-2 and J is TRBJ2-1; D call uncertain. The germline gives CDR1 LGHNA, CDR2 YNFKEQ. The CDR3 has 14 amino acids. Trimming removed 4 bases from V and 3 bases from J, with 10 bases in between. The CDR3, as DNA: TGTGCCAGCAGCCCAGAAGTTTTCTACAATGAGCAGTTCTTC. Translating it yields CASSPEVFYNEQFF.

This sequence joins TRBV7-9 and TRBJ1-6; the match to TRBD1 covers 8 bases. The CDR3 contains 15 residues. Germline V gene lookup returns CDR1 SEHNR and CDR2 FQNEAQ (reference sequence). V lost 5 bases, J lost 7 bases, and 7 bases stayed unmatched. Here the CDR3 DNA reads TGTGCCAGCAGCCAAGGACAGGGTCAGAATTCACCCCTCCACTTT. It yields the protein CASSQGQGQNSPLHF.

The CDR3 region is CASSLAPGTNEKLFF. The CDR3 coding sequence is TGCGCCAGCAGCTTGGCCCCTGGAACTAATGAAAAACTGTTTTTT. The chain couples TRBV5-1 to TRBJ1-4, with D unresolved. V was shortened by 0 bases and J by 1 base, with 7 bases between the two germline ends. This CDR3 is built from 15 residues. Germline V gives CDR1 SGHRS, CDR2 YFSETQ.

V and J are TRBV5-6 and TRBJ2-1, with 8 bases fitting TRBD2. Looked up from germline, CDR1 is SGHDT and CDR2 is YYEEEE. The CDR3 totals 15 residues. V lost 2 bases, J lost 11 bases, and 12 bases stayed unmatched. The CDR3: CASSLRLAPSSKQFF. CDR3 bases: TGTGCCAGCAGCTTAAGACTAGCGCCCTCTTCCAAGCAGTTCTTC.

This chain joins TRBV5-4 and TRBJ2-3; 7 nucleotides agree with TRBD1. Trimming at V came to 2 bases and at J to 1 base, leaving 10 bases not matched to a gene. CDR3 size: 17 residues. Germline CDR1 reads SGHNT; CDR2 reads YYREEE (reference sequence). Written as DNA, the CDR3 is TGTGCCAGCAGCTTCGGGACAGTTGCCCTTGGCACAGATACGCAGTATTTT. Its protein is CASSFGTVALGTDTQYF.

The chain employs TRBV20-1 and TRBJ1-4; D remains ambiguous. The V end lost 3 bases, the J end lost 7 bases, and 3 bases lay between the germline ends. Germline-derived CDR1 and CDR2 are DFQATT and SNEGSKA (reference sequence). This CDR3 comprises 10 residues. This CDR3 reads CSASREKLFF. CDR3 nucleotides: TGCAGTGCTAGTCGTGAAAAACTGTTTTTT.

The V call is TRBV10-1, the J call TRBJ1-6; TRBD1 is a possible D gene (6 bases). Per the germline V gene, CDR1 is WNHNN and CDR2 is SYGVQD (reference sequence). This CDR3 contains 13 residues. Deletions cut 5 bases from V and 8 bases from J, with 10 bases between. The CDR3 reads CASSRQADSPLHF. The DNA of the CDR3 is TGCGCCAGCAGTCGACAGGCGGATTCACCCCTCCACTTT.

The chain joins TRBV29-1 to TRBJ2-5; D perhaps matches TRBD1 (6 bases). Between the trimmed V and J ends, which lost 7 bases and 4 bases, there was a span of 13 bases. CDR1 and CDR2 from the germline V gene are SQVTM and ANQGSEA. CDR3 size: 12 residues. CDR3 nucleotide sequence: TGCAGCGCCGTGACAGGTACAGAGACCCAGTACTTC. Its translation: CSAVTGTETQYF.

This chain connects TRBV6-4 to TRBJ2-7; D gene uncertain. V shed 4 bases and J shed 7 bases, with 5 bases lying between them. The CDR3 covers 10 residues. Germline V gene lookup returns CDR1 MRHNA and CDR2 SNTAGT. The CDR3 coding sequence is TGTGCCAGCAGTGCTCGGGAGCAGTACGTC. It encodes CASSAREQYV.

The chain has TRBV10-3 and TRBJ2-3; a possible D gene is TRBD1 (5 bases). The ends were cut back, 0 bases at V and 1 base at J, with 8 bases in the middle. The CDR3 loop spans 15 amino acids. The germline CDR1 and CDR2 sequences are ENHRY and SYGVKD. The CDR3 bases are TGTGCCATCAGTGAGTCGGAAGGGGGCACAGATACGCAGTATTTT. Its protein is CAISESEGGTDTQYF.

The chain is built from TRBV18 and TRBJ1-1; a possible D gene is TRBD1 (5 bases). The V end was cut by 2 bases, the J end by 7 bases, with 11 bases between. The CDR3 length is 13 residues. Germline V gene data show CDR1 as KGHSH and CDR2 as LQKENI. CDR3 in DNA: TGTGCCAGCTCACCATTACTCACAGGTGAAGCTTTCTTT. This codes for CASSPLLTGEAFF. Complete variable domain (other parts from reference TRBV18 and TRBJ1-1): NAGVMQNPRHLVRRRGQEARLRCSPMKGHSHVYWYRQLPEEGLKFMVYLQKENIIDESGMPKERFSAEFPKEGPSILRIQQVVRGDSAAYFCASSPLLTGEAFFGQGTRLTVV.

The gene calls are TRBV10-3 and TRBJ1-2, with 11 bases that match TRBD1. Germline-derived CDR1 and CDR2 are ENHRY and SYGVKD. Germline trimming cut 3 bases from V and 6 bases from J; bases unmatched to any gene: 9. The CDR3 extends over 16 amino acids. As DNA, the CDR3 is TGTGCCATCAGTGACCGACGGACAGGGGGCATAGATGGCTACACCTTC. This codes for CAISDRRTGGIDGYTF.

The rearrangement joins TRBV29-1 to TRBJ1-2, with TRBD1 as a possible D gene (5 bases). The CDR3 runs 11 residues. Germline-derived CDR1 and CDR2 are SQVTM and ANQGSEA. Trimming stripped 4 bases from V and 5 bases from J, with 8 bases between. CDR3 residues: CSVGGGYGYTF. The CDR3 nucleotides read TGCAGCGTTGGGGGGGGGTATGGCTACACCTTC.

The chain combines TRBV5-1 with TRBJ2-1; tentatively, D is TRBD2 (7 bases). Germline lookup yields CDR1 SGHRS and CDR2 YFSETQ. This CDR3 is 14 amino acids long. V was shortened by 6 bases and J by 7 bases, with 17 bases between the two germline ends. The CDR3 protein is CASTPGGAGNEQFF. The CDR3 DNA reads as TGCGCCAGCACGCCGGGGGGCGCGGGGAATGAGCAGTTCTTC.

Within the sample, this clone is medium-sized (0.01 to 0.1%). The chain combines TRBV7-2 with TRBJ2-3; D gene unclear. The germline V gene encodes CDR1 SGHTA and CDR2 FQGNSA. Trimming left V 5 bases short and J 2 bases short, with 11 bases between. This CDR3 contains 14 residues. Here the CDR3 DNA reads TGTGCCAGCAGCCCCTACTTAAACACAGATACGCAGTATTTT. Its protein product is CASSPYLNTDTQYF. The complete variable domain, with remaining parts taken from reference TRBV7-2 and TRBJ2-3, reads GAGVSQSPSNKVTEKGKDVELRCDPISGHTALYWYRQSLGQGLEFLIYFQGNSAPDKSGLPSDRFSAERTGGSVSTLTIQRTQQEDSAVYLCASSPYLNTDTQYFGPGTRLTVL.

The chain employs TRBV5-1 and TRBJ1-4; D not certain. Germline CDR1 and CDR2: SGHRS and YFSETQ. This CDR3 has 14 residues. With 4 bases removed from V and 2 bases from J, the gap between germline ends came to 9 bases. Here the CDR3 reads CASSRTTTNEKLFF. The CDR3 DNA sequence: TGCGCCAGCAGCCGAACAACTACTAATGAAAAACTGTTTTTT.

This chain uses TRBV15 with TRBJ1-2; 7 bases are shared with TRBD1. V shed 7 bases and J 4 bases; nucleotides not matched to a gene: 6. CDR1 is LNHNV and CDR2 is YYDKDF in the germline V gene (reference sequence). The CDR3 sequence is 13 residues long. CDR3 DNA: TGTGCCACCACCAGGGGGGACACCTATGGCTACACCTTC. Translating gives CATTRGDTYGYTF.

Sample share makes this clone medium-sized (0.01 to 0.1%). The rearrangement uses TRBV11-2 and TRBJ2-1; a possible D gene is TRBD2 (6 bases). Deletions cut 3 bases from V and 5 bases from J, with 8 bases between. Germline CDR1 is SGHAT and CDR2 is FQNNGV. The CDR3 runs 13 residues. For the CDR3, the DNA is TGTGCCAGCAGCTTTGGGAGGAACAATGAGCAGTTCTTC. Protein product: CASSFGRNNEQFF.

The CDR3 DNA reads as TGTGCCAGCCGGAGGAACACTGAAGCTTTCTTT. Amino acids: CASRRNTEAFF. The rearrangement links TRBV7-9 to TRBJ1-1; D remains ambiguous. The germline V gene has CDR1 SEHNR and CDR2 FQNEAQ (reference sequence). This CDR3 has 11 residues. Trimming removed 8 bases from V and 1 base from J, with 5 bases in between.

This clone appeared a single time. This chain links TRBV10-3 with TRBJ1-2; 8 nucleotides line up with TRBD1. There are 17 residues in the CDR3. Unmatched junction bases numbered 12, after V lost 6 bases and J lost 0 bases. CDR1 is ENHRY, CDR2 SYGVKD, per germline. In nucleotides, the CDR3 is TGTGCCATCAGGATTTCGGACAGGGCCAACACTAACTATGGCTACACCTTC. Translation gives CAIRISDRANTNYGYTF.

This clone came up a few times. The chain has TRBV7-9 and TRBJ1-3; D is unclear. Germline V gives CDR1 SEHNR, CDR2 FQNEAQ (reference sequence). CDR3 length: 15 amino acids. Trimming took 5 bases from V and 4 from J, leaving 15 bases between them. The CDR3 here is CASSPRGGVGNTIYF. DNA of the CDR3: TGTGCCAGCAGCCCTCGGGGAGGTGTGGGAAACACCATATATTTT.

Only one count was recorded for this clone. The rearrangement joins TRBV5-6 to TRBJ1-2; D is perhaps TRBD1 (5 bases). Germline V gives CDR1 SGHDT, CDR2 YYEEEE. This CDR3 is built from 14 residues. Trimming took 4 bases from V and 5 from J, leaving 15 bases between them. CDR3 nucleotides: TGTGCCAGCAGCGTTGGGGGGGGACCATATGGCTACACCTTC. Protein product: CASSVGGGPYGYTF.

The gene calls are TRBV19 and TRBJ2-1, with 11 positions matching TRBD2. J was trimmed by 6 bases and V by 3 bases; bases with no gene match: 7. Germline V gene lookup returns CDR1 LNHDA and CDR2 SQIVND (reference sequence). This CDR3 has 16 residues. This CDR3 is CASSIRLAGGFNEQFF. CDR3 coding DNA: TGTGCCAGTAGTATTCGGCTAGCGGGGGGCTTCAATGAGCAGTTCTTC.